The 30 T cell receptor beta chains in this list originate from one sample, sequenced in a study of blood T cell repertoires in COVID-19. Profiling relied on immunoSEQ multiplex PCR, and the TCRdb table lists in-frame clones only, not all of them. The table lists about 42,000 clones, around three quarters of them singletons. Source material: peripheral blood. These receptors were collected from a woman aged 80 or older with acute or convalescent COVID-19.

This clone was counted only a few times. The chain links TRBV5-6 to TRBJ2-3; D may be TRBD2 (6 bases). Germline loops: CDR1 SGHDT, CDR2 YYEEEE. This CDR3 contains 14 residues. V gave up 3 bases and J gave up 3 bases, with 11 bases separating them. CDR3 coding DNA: TGTGCCAGCAGCTCCGGGACTTTAACAGATACGCAGTATTTT. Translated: CASSSGTLTDTQYF.

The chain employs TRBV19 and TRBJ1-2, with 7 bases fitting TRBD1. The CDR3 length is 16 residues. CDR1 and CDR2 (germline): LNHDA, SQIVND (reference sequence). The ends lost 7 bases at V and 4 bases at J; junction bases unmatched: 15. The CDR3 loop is CASTPSSRTGAYGYTF. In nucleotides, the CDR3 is TGTGCCAGTACCCCTTCGAGCCGGACAGGTGCCTATGGCTACACCTTC.

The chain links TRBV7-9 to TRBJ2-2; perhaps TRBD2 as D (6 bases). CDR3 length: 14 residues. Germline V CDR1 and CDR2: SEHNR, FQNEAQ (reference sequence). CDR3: CGDGGAKGGGELFF. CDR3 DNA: TGTGGGGACGGAGGAGCGAAGGGAGGCGGGGAGCTGTTTTTT.

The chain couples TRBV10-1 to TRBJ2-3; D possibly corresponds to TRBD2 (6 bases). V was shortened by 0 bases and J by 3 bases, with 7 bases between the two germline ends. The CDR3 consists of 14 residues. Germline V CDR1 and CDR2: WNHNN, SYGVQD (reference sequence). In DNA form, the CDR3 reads TGCGCCAGCAGTGAGTCCGGGGGAACAGATACGCAGTATTTT. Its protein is CASSESGGTDTQYF.

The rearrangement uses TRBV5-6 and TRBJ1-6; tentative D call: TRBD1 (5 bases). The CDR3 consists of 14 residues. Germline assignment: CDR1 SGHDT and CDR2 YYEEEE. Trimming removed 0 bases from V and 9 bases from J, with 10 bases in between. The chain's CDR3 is CASSLGQSSSPLHF. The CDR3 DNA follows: TGTGCCAGCAGCTTGGGACAGTCTAGTTCACCCCTCCACTTT.

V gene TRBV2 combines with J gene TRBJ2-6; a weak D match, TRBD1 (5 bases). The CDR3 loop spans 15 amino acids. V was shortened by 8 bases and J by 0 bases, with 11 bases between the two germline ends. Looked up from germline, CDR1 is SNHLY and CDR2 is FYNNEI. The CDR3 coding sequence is TGTGCCAGCCGTACTACAGGCTCTGGGGCCAACGTCCTGACTTTC. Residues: CASRTTGSGANVLTF.

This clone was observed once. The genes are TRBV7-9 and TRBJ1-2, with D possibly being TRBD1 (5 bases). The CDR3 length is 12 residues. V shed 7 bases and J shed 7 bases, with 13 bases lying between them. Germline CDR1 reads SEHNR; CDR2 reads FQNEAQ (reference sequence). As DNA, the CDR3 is TGTGCCAGCACCTTTCGGGGGGTTGGCTACACCTTC. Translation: CASTFRGVGYTF.

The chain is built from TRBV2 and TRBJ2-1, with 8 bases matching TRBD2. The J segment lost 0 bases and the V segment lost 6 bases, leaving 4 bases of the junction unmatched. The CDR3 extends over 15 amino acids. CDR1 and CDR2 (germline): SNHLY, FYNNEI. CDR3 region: CASRDSGASYNEQFF. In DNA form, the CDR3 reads TGTGCCAGCAGGGATAGCGGGGCCTCCTACAATGAGCAGTTCTTC.

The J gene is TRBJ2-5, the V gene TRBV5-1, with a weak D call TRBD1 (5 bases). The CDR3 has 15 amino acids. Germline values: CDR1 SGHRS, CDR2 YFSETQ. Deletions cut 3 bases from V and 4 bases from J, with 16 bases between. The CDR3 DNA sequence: TGCGCCAGCAGCTATCTTCAGGGCGCAGGAGAGACCCAGTACTTC. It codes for CASSYLQGAGETQYF.

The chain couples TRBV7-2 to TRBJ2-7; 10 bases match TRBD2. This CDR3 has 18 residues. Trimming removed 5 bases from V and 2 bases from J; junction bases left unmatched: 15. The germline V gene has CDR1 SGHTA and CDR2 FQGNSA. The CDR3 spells CASSRGEGGLAVTYEQYF. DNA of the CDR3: TGTGCCAGCAGCCGCGGTGAGGGCGGACTAGCGGTAACCTACGAGCAGTACTTC.

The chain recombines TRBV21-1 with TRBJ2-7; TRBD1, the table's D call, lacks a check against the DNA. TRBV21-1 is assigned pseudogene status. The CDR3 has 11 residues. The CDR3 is CASSRQGEAYF. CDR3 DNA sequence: TGTGCCAGCTCCCGACAGGGGGAAGCGTACTTC.

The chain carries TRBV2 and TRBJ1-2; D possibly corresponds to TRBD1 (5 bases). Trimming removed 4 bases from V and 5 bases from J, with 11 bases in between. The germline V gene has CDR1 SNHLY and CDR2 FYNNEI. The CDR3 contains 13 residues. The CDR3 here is CASSVAGPYGYTF. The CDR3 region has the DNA TGTGCCAGCAGTGTGGCGGGGCCATATGGCTACACCTTC.

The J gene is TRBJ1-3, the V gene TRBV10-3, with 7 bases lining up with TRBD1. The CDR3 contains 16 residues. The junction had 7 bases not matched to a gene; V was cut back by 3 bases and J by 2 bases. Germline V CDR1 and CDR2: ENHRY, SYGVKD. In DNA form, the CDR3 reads TGTGCCATCAGTGAACTAGGGGGCATGGCTGGAAACACCATATATTTT. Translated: CAISELGGMAGNTIYF.

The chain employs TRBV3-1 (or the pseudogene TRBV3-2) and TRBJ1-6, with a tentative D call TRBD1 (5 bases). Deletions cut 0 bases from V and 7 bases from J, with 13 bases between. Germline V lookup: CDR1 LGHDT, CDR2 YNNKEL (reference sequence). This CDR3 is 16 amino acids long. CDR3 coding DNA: TGTGCCAGCAGCCAAGAGAGCTGGGGCAGGAATTCACCCCTCCACTTT. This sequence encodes CASSQESWGRNSPLHF.

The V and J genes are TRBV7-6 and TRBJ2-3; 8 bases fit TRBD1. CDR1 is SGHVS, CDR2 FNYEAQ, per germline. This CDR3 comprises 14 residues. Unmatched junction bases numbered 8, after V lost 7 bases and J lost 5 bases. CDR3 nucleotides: TGTGCCAGCACCGGGACAGGACCGAAAGATACGCAGTATTTT. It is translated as CASTGTGPKDTQYF. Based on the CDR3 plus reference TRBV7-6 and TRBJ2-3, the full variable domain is GAGVSQSPRYKVTKRGQDVALRCDPISGHVSLYWYRQALGQGPEFLTYFNYEAQQDKSGLPNDRFSAERPEGSISTLTIQRTEQRDSAMYRCASTGTGPKDTQYFGPGTRLTVL.

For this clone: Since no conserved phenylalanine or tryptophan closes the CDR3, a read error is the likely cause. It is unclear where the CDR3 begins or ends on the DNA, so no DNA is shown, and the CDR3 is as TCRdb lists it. This CDR3 is CASSTRTGTGSRR. The V call is TRBV21-1, the J call TRBJ1-6; the D call of TRBD1 is as the table states it, not checked on the DNA. TRBV21-1 is noted as a pseudogene. Termini included, the CDR3 measures 13 amino acids.

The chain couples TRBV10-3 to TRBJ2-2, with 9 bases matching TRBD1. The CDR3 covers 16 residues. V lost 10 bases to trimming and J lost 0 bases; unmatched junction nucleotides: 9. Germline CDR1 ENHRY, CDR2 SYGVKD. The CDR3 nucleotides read TGTGCCACTACACCGGACAGGGGACCGAACACCGGGGAGCTGTTTTTT. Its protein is CATTPDRGPNTGELFF.

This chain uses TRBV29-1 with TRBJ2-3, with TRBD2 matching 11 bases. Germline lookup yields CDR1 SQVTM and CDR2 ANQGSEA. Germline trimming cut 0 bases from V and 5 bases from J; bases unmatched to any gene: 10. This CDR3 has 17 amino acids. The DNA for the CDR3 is TGCAGCGTTGAAGACCAACTAGCGGGAGTATCATTAGATACGCAGTATTTT. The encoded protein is CSVEDQLAGVSLDTQYF.

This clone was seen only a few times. The CDR3 DNA is TGTGCCAGTAGCACCCAACTCGGGGAGGAGGAAGCTTTCTTT. Residues: CASSTQLGEEEAFF. V is TRBV19 and J is TRBJ1-1, with D unresolved. CDR3 length equals 14 residues. CDR1 and CDR2 from the germline V gene are LNHDA and SQIVND (reference sequence). V was trimmed by 6 bases and J by 8 bases, leaving 19 bases between them.

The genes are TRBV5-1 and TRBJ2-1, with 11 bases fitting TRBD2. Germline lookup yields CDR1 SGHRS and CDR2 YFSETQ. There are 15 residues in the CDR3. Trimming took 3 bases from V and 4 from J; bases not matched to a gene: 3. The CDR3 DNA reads TGCGCCAGCAGCTCGGGGACTAGCGGTTACAATGAGCAGTTCTTC. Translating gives CASSSGTSGYNEQFF.

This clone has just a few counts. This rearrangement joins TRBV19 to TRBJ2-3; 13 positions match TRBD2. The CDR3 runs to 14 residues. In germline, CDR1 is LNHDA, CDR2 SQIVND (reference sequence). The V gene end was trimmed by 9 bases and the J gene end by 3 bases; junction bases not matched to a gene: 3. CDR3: CASRTSGSTDTQYF. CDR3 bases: TGTGCCAGCAGGACTAGCGGGAGTACAGATACGCAGTATTTT. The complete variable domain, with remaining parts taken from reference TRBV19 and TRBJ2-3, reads DGGITQSPKYLFRKEGQNVTLSCEQNLNHDAMYWYRQDPGQGLRLIYYSQIVNDFQKGDIAEGYSVSREKKESFPLTVTSAQKNPTAFYLCASRTSGSTDTQYFGPGTRLTVL.

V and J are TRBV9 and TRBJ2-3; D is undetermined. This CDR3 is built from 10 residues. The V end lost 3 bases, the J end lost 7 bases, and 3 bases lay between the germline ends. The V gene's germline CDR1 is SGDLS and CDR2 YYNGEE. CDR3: CASSANTQYF. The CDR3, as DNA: TGTGCCAGCAGCGCTAATACGCAGTATTTT.

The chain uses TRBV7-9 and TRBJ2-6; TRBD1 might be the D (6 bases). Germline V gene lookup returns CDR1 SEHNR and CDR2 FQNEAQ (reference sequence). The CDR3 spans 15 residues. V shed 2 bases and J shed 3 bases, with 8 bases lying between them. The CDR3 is CASSLTRGGANVLTF. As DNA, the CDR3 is TGTGCCAGCAGCTTAACCAGGGGTGGGGCCAACGTCCTGACTTTC.

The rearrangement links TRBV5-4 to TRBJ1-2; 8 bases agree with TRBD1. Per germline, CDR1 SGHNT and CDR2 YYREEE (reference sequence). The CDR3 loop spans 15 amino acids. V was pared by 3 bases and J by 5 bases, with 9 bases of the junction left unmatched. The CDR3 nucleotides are TGTGCCAGCAGCTCTGGGACAGGTAGCAGGTATGGCTACACCTTC. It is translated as CASSSGTGSRYGYTF.

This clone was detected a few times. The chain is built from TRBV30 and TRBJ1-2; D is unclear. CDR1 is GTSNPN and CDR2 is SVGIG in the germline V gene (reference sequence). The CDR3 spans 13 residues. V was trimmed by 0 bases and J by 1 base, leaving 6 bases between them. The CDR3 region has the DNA TGTGCCTGGAGTGTACAGATTAACTATGGCTACACCTTC. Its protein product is CAWSVQINYGYTF.

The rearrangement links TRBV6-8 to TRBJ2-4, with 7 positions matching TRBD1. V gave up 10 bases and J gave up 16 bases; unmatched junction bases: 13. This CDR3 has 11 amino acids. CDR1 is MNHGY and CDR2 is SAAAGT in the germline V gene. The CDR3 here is CATQACDREYF. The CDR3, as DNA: TGTGCCACCCAGGCGTGTGACAGGGAATACTTC.

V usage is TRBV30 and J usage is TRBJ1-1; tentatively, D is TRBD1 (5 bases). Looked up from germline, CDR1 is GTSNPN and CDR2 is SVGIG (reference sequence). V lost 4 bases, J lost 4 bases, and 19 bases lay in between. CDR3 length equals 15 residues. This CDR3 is CAWTGFNLGGTEAFF. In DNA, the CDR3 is TGTGCCTGGACAGGGTTCAATTTGGGAGGCACTGAAGCTTTCTTT.

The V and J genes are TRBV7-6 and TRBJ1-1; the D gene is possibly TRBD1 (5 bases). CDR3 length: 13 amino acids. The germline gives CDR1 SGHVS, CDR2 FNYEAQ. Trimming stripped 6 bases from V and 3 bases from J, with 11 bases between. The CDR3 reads CASSILGDTEAFF. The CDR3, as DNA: TGTGCCAGCAGTATATTAGGGGACACTGAAGCTTTCTTT.

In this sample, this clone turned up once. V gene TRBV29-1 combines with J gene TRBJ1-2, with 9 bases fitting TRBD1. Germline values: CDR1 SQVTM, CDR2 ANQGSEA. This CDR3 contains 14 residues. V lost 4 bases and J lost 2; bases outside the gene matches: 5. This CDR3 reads CSVGPGTGNYGYTF. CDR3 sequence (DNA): TGCAGCGTTGGACCCGGGACAGGGAACTATGGCTACACCTTC.

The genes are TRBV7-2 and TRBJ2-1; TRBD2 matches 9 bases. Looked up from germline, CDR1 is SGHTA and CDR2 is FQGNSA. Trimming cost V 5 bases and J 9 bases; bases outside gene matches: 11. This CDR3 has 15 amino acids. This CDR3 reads CASSPSGGPGGEQFF. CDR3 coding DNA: TGTGCCAGCAGCCCAAGCGGGGGGCCGGGGGGTGAGCAGTTCTTC.